The clone carrying this TCR beta chain was observed many times. This entry belongs to a study of T-cell reconstitution after alpha-beta-depleted transplantation in children. The germline CDR1 and CDR2 sequences are SGHTA and FQGNSA. The CDR3 loop spans 16 amino acids. The V segment lost 5 bases and the J segment 5 bases; nucleotides outside the gene matches: 10. Preparation of the TCRbeta library used unique molecular identifiers. MiXCR, run by TCRdb on the PCR reads, gives a single entry per CDR3 protein. The sample contains about 610,000 distinct CDR3 sequences, under 12% of which appear only once. The sequences come from PBMCs from the stem cell graft donor, collected from the stem cell graft. This clonotype originated in a human donor who donated a stem cell graft to a child with acute myeloid leukemia. V and J are TRBV7-2 and TRBJ2-7; 12 nucleotides agree with TRBD2. CDR3 sequence (DNA): TGTGCCAGCAGCGCGAAGACTAGCGGGAGTGGCCACGAGCAGTACTTC. This gives the protein CASSAKTSGSGHEQYF.